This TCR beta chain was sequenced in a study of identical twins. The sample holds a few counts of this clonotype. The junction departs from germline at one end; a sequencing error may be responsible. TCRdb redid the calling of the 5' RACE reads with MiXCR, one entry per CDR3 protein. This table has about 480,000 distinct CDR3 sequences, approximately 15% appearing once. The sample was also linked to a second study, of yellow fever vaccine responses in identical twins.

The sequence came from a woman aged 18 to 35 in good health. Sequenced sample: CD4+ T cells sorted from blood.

The CDR3 bases are TGTGCCAGCAGCCAAGTACCTAGCGGGAGGATACACTTC. Translated: CASSQVPSGRIHF. The chain couples TRBV14 to TRBJ2-7, with 11 positions matching TRBD2. The CDR3 consists of 13 residues. Looked up from germline, CDR1 is SGHDN and CDR2 is FVKESK. The whole variable domain, remainder taken from reference TRBV14 and TRBJ2-7, is EAGVTQFPSHSVIEKGQTVTLRCDPISGHDNLYWYRRVMGKEIKFLLHFVKESKQDESGMPNNRFLAERTGGTYSTLKVQPAELEDSGVYFCASSQVPSGRIHFGPGTRLTVT.